This TCR beta chain was recorded in a study of shared clonotypes between healthy human individuals. In the study overall: The people who gave samples were a couple of women and three men aged 18 to 49.

Turning to this clone: The antigen remains undetermined.

Naive CD8 cells lacked CD45RO and underwent positive selection for CCR7, leaving out terminally differentiated effector memory CD45RA+ cells. This CDR3 contains 16 residues. V was pared by 5 bases and J by 1 base, with 18 bases between. The germline V gene has CDR1 MDHEN and CDR2 SYDVKM. Study results and caveats: The sharing of 4.5% to 5% of naive CD4 clonotypes was seen across a handful of donors. It was anticipated that sequencing depth would influence how many clonotypes donors shared.

Profiling relied on immunoSEQ multiplex PCR, and the TCRdb table lists in-frame clones only, not all of them. The profile covers 2 million to 2.5 million clones, with about 92% appearing a single time and under 2% taken by the ten largest. This clonotype originated in a man between 18 and 35 years old in good health. Some clones in this sample may be carry-over from other donors' samples. The genes are TRBV28 and TRBJ2-7, with D perhaps TRBD1 (6 bases). The sample comprised naive CD8+ T cells from PBMCs. The DNA for the CDR3 is TGTGCCAGCAGTACTAAGTGGGGGCCGATATCCTACGAGCAGTACTTC. Translation: CASSTKWGPISYEQYF.